The clone carrying this T cell receptor beta chain was recorded many times. Its specificity is unknown. This CDR3 comprises 14 residues. Germline CDR1 is LGHDT and CDR2 is YNNKEL (reference sequence). The ends were cut back, 1 base at V and 4 bases at J, with 10 bases in the middle. Treatment meaning: PENTA 11 planned treatment interruption arm or continuous ART arm. Unique molecular identifiers were included in an RNA-based 3' RACE TCR library. TCRdb called the 3' RACE reads again in MiXCR, with one record for every CDR3 protein. Among 45,000 to 50,000 distinct CDR3 sequences, around 4.5% were seen once, and the ten largest hold 0.7%. The data originate from a study of HIV-infected children after antiretroviral therapy interruption. Study at large: Children were on planned treatment interruption or continuous treatment. The study's findings and limits: By the end of treatment interruption, naive CD4+ clonality (Gini) increased.

The starting material was CD45RA+ CD4+ T cells from PBMCs, pooled from several time points, obtained from a donor given antiretroviral therapy, either interrupted or continuous. Described subset: naive CD4+ CD45RA+ CD45RO- T cells. The V gene is TRBV3-1, the J gene TRBJ1-2, with a tentative D call TRBD1 (6 bases). The TCR was taken from a pool of human donors with HIV. The CDR3 is CASSQGLQGYGYTF. CDR3 bases: TGTGCCAGCAGCCAAGGACTACAGGGCTATGGCTACACCTTC.